This T cell receptor (beta chain) was found in a study of blood T cell repertoires in COVID-19. Study in general: There were acute and convalescent COVID-19 samples, and they came from the United States, Italy and Spain. The cDNA or gDNA used as material had been derived from T cells, B-cell-depleted T cells, or PBMCs.

Germline V gene data show CDR1 as SGHAT and CDR2 as FQNNGV. This CDR3 comprises 14 residues. V was cut by 6 bases and J by 3 bases, with 11 bases left in between. Original methodology: Nucleated cell number was recorded as an estimate derived from reference gene primer amplification. Sequencing used immunoSEQ multiplex PCR; TCRdb keeps in-frame clones, though not all of them. That table furnishes V, J and clone size, whereas the DNA furnished D and trimming. The sample contains 55,000 to 70,000 clones, around 87% of which appear only once. J is TRBJ1-4 and V is TRBV11-2, with D tentatively TRBD1 (5 bases). This TCR came from a man in his 60s with active or convalescent COVID-19. Sample: peripheral blood. CDR3 DNA sequence: TGTGCCAGCAGTCGGGGGTTGGCTAATGAAAAACTGTTTTTT. It specifies CASSRGLANEKLFF.